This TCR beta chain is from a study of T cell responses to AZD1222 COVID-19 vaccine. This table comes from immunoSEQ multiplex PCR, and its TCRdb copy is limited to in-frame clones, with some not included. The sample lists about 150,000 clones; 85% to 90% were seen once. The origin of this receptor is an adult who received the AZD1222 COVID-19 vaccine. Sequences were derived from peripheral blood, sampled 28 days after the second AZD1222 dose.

The CDR3 nucleotides are TGCGCCAGCAGTGAACGAAACTATGGCTACACCTTC. It specifies CASSERNYGYTF. The chain is built from TRBV10-1 and TRBJ1-2; D call uncertain. The V gene lost 3 bases and the J gene lost 2 bases, with 4 bases spanning the gap. CDR1 is WNHNN, CDR2 SYGVQD, per germline (reference sequence). The CDR3 consists of 12 residues.